The sequence of this T cell receptor beta chain was determined in a study of shared clonotypes between healthy human individuals. Across the whole study: The people who gave samples were two women and a few men aged 18 to 49. The study used three CD4 naive, three CD4 memory, two CD8 naive and one CD8 memory plate per donor. Study-level findings and limits: Clonotypes shared by all four sorted-subset donors had higher generation probabilities than non-shared clonotypes.

This clone was seen a single time. Its antigen is unknown. The assay was immunoSEQ multiplex PCR, and TCRdb's table has in-frame clones only and misses some. The sample lists 1.6 million or so clones, approximately 97% seen once, with approximately 1.2% in the top ten. This CDR3 contains 15 residues. CDR1 and CDR2 from the germline V gene are SNHLY and FYNNEI. Trimming shortened V by 6 bases and J by 3 bases, and 18 bases separated the two germline ends. The healthy adult donors were HIV-negative and reported no recent acute infections or vaccinations. This chain links TRBV2 with TRBJ2-7, with unresolved D. The source material was naive CD4+ T cells sorted from blood. Subset defined: CD45RA+ positively selected. The TCR sequence derives from a man between 25 and 39 years old in good health. The CDR3 region is CASSPTDHKSYEQYF. The CDR3 region has the DNA TGTGCCAGCAGCCCCACTGATCATAAGAGCTACGAGCAGTACTTC.